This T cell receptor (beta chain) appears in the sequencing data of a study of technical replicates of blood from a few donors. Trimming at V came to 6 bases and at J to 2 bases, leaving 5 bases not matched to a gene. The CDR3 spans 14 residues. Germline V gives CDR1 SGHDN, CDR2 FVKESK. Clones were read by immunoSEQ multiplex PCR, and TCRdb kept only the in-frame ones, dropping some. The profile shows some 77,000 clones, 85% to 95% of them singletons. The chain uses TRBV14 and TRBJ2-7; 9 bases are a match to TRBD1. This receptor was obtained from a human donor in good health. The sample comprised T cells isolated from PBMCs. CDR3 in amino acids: CASSSGTGPYEQYF. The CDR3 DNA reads TGTGCCAGCAGTTCCGGGACAGGGCCCTACGAGCAGTACTTC.